Presented here are 26 T cell receptor beta chains from one specimen sequenced in a study of CD8 T cells in Susac syndrome. Random hexamers primed reverse transcription of about 0.5 to 1 ug RNA. TCRdb re-derived calls from the immunoSEQ multiplex PCR reads in MiXCR, one entry per CDR3 protein. The sample includes 120,000 or so distinct CDR3 sequences, approximately 93% of them seen just once. The sample was CD4+ T cells from PBMCs. The receptors originated from a human donor with multiple sclerosis.

V and J are TRBV29-1 and TRBJ2-5; TRBD2 might be the D (7 bases). Trimming stripped 8 bases from V and 3 bases from J, with 16 bases between. This CDR3 is built from 13 residues. Germline CDR1 SQVTM, CDR2 ANQGSEA. In DNA form, the CDR3 reads TGCAGCCTATTATGGGGGGGCGAAGAGACCCAGTACTTC. It codes for CSLLWGGEETQYF.

The V gene is TRBV20-1, the J gene TRBJ2-5; 16 bases match TRBD2. The germline V gene has CDR1 DFQATT and CDR2 SNEGSKA (reference sequence). This CDR3 is built from 15 residues. J lost 4 bases, V lost 6 bases, and 5 bases had no gene match. The CDR3 spells CSAGTSGGARETQYF. CDR3 DNA sequence: TGCAGTGCAGGGACTAGCGGGGGGGCAAGAGAGACCCAGTACTTC.

The rearrangement uses TRBV6-2 or TRBV6-3 and TRBJ1-1; no clear D. V lost 2 bases and J lost 7, with 8 bases in between. The germline V gene has CDR1 MNHEY and CDR2 SVGEGT. The CDR3 runs to 12 residues. The CDR3 region has the DNA TGTGCCAGCAGTTACGCCTTTGGTGAAGCTTTCTTT. Translation: CASSYAFGEAFF.

This clonotype was detected once. V is TRBV19 and J is TRBJ2-2, with TRBD2 matching 8 bases. This CDR3 has 17 residues. V shed 11 bases, J shed 4 bases, and the junction held 18 bases outside the gene matches. The V gene's germline CDR1 is LNHDA and CDR2 SQIVND (reference sequence). CDR3 region: CACASQRGWRGTGELFF. The CDR3 nucleotides are TGTGCCTGTGCATCGCAGCGGGGGTGGCGGGGCACCGGGGAGCTGTTTTTT.

The V and J genes are TRBV28 and TRBJ1-1; 9 bases are a match to TRBD1. Germline V gives CDR1 MDHEN, CDR2 SYDVKM. With 6 bases clipped from V and 5 bases from J, the junction kept 7 bases outside the gene matches. The CDR3 totals 14 residues. The DNA for the CDR3 is TGTGCCAGCAGACCTACAGGGGGCGGAACTGAAGCTTTCTTT. It yields the protein CASRPTGGGTEAFF.

The V call is TRBV3-1, the J call TRBJ2-3; D may match TRBD1 or TRBD2 (6 bases each). The V end was cut by 0 bases, the J end by 5 bases, with 12 bases between. CDR1 LGHDT and CDR2 YNNKEL come from the germline V gene (reference sequence). This CDR3 region has 15 residues. The CDR3 DNA sequence: TGTGCCAGCAGCCAAGAACCGGGGGCAGGAGATACGCAGTATTTT. It specifies CASSQEPGAGDTQYF.

The rearrangement links TRBV20-1 to TRBJ1-6, with D tentatively TRBD1 (6 bases). Trimming removed 1 base at V and 7 bases at J, with 8 bases between. This CDR3 region has 13 residues. Germline loops: CDR1 DFQATT, CDR2 SNEGSKA (reference sequence). For the CDR3, the DNA is TGCAGTGCTAGAGGGACAGTAAATTCACCCCTCCACTTT. Its translation is CSARGTVNSPLHF.

In this sample, this clonotype turned up a few times. This chain joins TRBV6-5 and TRBJ2-6; D unclear. Trimming took 0 bases from V and 1 from J, leaving 7 bases between them. Germline V CDR1 and CDR2: MNHEY, SVGAGI. The CDR3 loop spans 16 amino acids. Written as DNA, the CDR3 is TGTGCCAGCAGTTACTCCGCTGCATCTGGGGCCAACGTCCTGACTTTC. It specifies CASSYSAASGANVLTF.

CDR3 DNA: TGTGCCAGCAGCCATTACCGTTTTGAGCAGTACTTC. It is translated as CASSHYRFEQYF. The rearrangement uses TRBV3-1 and TRBJ2-7; no definite D call. The ends were cut back, 3 bases at V and 7 bases at J, with 10 bases in the middle. The CDR3 spans 12 residues. Germline V gene data show CDR1 as LGHDT and CDR2 as YNNKEL (reference sequence).

This chain uses TRBV7-2 with TRBJ2-7, with D possibly TRBD1 on 6 matching bases. Trimming stripped 5 bases from V and 2 bases from J, with 10 bases between. The CDR3 length is 13 residues. Germline lookup yields CDR1 SGHTA and CDR2 FQGNSA. DNA of the CDR3: TGTGCCAGCAGCCGGGACAAAACCTACGAGCAGTACTTC. It encodes CASSRDKTYEQYF.

This CDR3 is CASSVGGQRHSGNTIYF. The DNA for the CDR3 is TGTGCCAGCAGCGTAGGCGGGCAGAGACACTCTGGAAACACCATATATTTT. The chain links TRBV9 to TRBJ1-3; D gene unclear. CDR1 SGDLS and CDR2 YYNGEE come from the germline V gene. With 0 bases removed from V and 0 bases from J, the gap between germline ends came to 13 bases. CDR3 size: 17 residues.

The CDR3 coding sequence is TGTGCCAGCAGCCCTCGGACAGGGTGGAACACTGAAGCTTTCTTT. This sequence encodes CASSPRTGWNTEAFF. The chain uses TRBV7-2 and TRBJ1-1; 8 nucleotides match TRBD1. V was pared by 5 bases and J by 1 base, with 6 bases of the junction left unmatched. Germline CDR1 SGHTA, CDR2 FQGNSA. This CDR3 has 15 residues.

This rearrangement joins TRBV7-2 to TRBJ2-3, with D unclear. Germline values: CDR1 SGHTA, CDR2 FQGNSA. With 3 bases removed from V and 0 bases from J, the gap between germline ends came to 7 bases. The CDR3 extends over 14 amino acids. The DNA of the CDR3 is TGTGCCAGCAGCTTGGGTCAGAGCACAGATACGCAGTATTTT. Translated, it gives CASSLGQSTDTQYF.

The chain couples TRBV20-1 to TRBJ2-5; D may be TRBD1 (7 bases). The CDR3 is 16 residues long. The germline V gene has CDR1 DFQATT and CDR2 SNEGSKA (reference sequence). CDR3 sequence: CSALGGAGGSQETQYF. CDR3 in DNA: TGCAGCGCCTTGGGTGGTGCAGGGGGGTCCCAAGAGACCCAGTACTTC.

The chain combines TRBV9 with TRBJ1-1, with 7 positions matching TRBD1. The CDR3 consists of 13 residues. Germline trimming cut 3 bases from V and 6 bases from J; bases unmatched to any gene: 5. Germline assignment: CDR1 SGDLS and CDR2 YYNGEE. The CDR3 nucleotides are TGTGCCAGCAGCGGGGGACAGATCCCTGAAGCTTTCTTT. Translation gives CASSGGQIPEAFF.

J is TRBJ2-3 and V is TRBV5-6, with 13 bases aligning to TRBD2. The V gene end was trimmed by 10 bases and the J gene end by 4 bases; junction bases not matched to a gene: 6. The CDR3 covers 14 residues. Germline CDR1 is SGHDT and CDR2 is YYEEEE. CDR3 nucleotide sequence: TGTGCCCTCCAGGGACTAGCGGGGCCAGATACGCAGTATTTT. Its protein is CALQGLAGPDTQYF.

The chain has TRBV5-1 and TRBJ2-7; D is ambiguous. The V and J ends lost 0 bases and 1 base respectively, with 14 bases between them. The germline V gene encodes CDR1 SGHRS and CDR2 YFSETQ. The CDR3 is 16 residues long. The CDR3 DNA sequence: TGCGCCAGCAGCTTGGGGGGTTCAGTGGGATCCTACGAGCAGTACTTC. It encodes CASSLGGSVGSYEQYF.

This clonotype occurred once. The rearrangement uses TRBV3-1 and TRBJ1-6; maybe TRBD1 (6 bases). V shed 1 base and J shed 7 bases, with 14 bases lying between them. Germline V gives CDR1 LGHDT, CDR2 YNNKEL (reference sequence). The CDR3 consists of 16 residues. In DNA form, the CDR3 reads TGTGCCAGCAGCCAAGTTCTTGGGGGGCCCAATTCACCCCTCCACTTT. Its protein is CASSQVLGGPNSPLHF.

The chain employs TRBV25-1 and TRBJ1-2, with TRBD1 as a possible D gene (6 bases). The V and J ends lost 8 bases and 4 bases respectively, with 29 bases between them. The CDR3 covers 18 residues. Germline-derived CDR1 and CDR2 are MGHDK and SYGVNS. The CDR3, as DNA: TGTGCCAGCTCTTCTCAGGGCAGGGGATCCCCCTACGCCTATGGCTACACCTTC. Amino acids: CASSSQGRGSPYAYGYTF.

The chain joins TRBV20-1 to TRBJ1-1; no definite D call. Germline values: CDR1 DFQATT, CDR2 SNEGSKA (reference sequence). This CDR3 is 13 amino acids long. V was pared by 1 base and J by 1 base, with 7 bases between. In nucleotides, the CDR3 is TGCAGTGCTAGAGGACGCAAGAACACTGAAGCTTTCTTT. It translates to CSARGRKNTEAFF.

The rearrangement joins TRBV4-2 to TRBJ1-6; D is unresolved. The V end was cut by 0 bases, the J end by 5 bases, with 8 bases between. The CDR3 runs 15 residues. The germline CDR1 and CDR2 sequences are LGHNA and YNFKEQ. The CDR3 nucleotides are TGTGCCAGCAGCCAAGAGATCAGAGATAATTCACCCCTCCACTTT. Its translation: CASSQEIRDNSPLHF.

J is TRBJ2-7 and V is TRBV7-6, with TRBD1 identical over 9 bases. CDR1 and CDR2 (germline): SGHVS, FNYEAQ. This CDR3 is built from 15 residues. The V segment lost 5 bases and the J segment 1 base; nucleotides outside the gene matches: 6. The CDR3 spells CASSPRGQGSYEQYF. The CDR3 nucleotides read TGTGCCAGCAGCCCCCGAGGACAGGGGTCCTACGAGCAGTACTTC.

The rearrangement links TRBV5-1 to TRBJ1-2, with TRBD1 matching over 7 bases. The germline gives CDR1 SGHRS, CDR2 YFSETQ. The CDR3 has 16 residues. Trimming removed 0 bases from V and 0 bases from J; junction bases left unmatched: 5. The CDR3 nucleotides read TGCGCCAGCAGCTTGGCACCGGGACAGACTAACTATGGCTACACCTTC. Protein sequence: CASSLAPGQTNYGYTF.

The J gene is TRBJ1-2, the V gene TRBV19; D not resolved. The CDR3 is 15 amino acids. Looked up from germline, CDR1 is LNHDA and CDR2 is SQIVND (reference sequence). Trimming left V 3 bases short and J 4 bases short, with 15 bases between. CDR3 amino acids: CASSILLLQSYGYTF. The CDR3, as DNA: TGTGCCAGTAGTATTCTCTTGCTGCAGAGCTATGGCTACACCTTC.

This chain links TRBV20-1 with TRBJ2-1; TRBD2 matches 8 bases. V was clipped by 5 bases and J by 2 bases; unmatched bases: 20. The CDR3 runs to 19 residues. Germline lookup yields CDR1 DFQATT and CDR2 SNEGSKA (reference sequence). This CDR3 is CSAPPAGRTQRGTYNEQFF. The CDR3 DNA is TGCAGTGCTCCCCCCGCAGGGAGGACCCAGCGGGGGACCTACAATGAGCAGTTCTTC.

This chain connects TRBV2 to TRBJ1-2, with D uncertain. The CDR3 is made up of 12 amino acids. Per the germline V gene, CDR1 is SNHLY and CDR2 is FYNNEI. The V gene lost 7 bases and the J gene lost 5 bases, with 11 bases spanning the gap. CDR3 region: CASKVVEYGYTF. CDR3 nucleotide sequence: TGTGCCAGCAAGGTTGTGGAATATGGCTACACCTTC.